One and the same sample provided the 9 T cell receptor beta chains below, sequenced in a study of beta chain features in type 1 diabetes. Expressed TCRB transcripts got sequenced, as all isolated RNA was reverse transcribed. Repertoires were generated with immunoSEQ multiplex PCR, while TCRdb's copy carries only in-frame clones and drops some. Of roughly 250,000 clones in the sample, roughly 70% were seen once. Sequencing used naive CD4+ T cells from blood. These receptors came from a man aged 25-45 years in good health.

The chain has TRBV28 and TRBJ2-7; the match to TRBD2 covers 10 bases. With 3 bases clipped from V and 3 bases from J, the junction kept 5 bases outside the gene matches. The CDR3 totals 15 residues. Per germline, CDR1 MDHEN and CDR2 SYDVKM. The CDR3: CASSFLAGGVYEQYF. The CDR3 region has the DNA TGTGCCAGCAGTTTCTTAGCGGGAGGTGTCTACGAGCAGTACTTC.

This chain uses TRBV29-1 with TRBJ2-1; maybe TRBD2 (6 bases). This CDR3 has 14 residues. Germline CDR1 reads SQVTM; CDR2 reads ANQGSEA. Deletions cut 2 bases from V and 6 bases from J, with 14 bases between. The CDR3 spells CSVERSGPLNEQFF. In nucleotides, the CDR3 is TGCAGCGTTGAACGTAGCGGCCCACTCAATGAGCAGTTCTTC.

The genes are TRBV15 and TRBJ2-6; D not resolved. CDR1 is LNHNV and CDR2 is YYDKDF in the germline V gene (reference sequence). CDR3 length: 17 residues. V dropped 0 bases and J dropped 0 bases, with 9 bases sitting between them. In nucleotides, the CDR3 is TGTGCCACCAGCAGAGATAAGTTCCCCTCTGGGGCCAACGTCCTGACTTTC. This sequence encodes CATSRDKFPSGANVLTF.

The chain is built from TRBV30 and TRBJ2-4; perhaps TRBD2 as D (6 bases). There are 12 residues in the CDR3. The germline CDR1 and CDR2 sequences are GTSNPN and SVGIG (reference sequence). V was clipped by 8 bases and J by 4 bases, with 12 bases between them. CDR3 in amino acids: CAGTGPKNIQYF. The CDR3 coding sequence is TGTGCCGGGACTGGGCCAAAAAACATTCAGTACTTC. The full variable domain, in which reference TRBV30 and TRBJ2-4 provide the parts outside the CDR3, is SQTIHQWPATLVQPVGSPLSLECTVEGTSNPNLYWYRQAAGRGLQLLFYSVGIGQISSEVPQNLSASRPQDRQFILSSKKLLLSDSGFYLCAGTGPKNIQYFGAGTRLSVL.

CDR3 DNA: TGTGCCAGCTCCGTAGCCGCCGTGGTTCCCACAGATACGCAGTATTTT. It specifies CASSVAAVVPTDTQYF. This chain uses TRBV18 with TRBJ2-3, with unresolved D. Per the germline V gene, CDR1 is KGHSH and CDR2 is LQKENI. Trimming removed 6 bases at V and 2 bases at J, with 18 bases between. The length of the CDR3 is 16 residues.

In this sample, this clone turned up a few times. The chain links TRBV11-2 to TRBJ2-5; tentative D call: TRBD1 (5 bases). The CDR3 runs 16 residues. CDR1 and CDR2 from the germline V gene are SGHAT and FQNNGV. V dropped 6 bases and J dropped 0 bases, with 17 bases sitting between them. The CDR3 nucleotides are TGTGCCAGCAGACCAATCAGGGTCCCGTACCAAGAGACCCAGTACTTC. Its protein product is CASRPIRVPYQETQYF.

This rearrangement joins TRBV29-1 to TRBJ2-1, with D unresolved. CDR1 SQVTM and CDR2 ANQGSEA come from the germline V gene. Trimming left V 3 bases short and J 9 bases short, with 6 bases between. The CDR3 is 10 residues long. CDR3 protein: CSVEVVEQFF. CDR3 coding DNA: TGCAGCGTTGAGGTGGTTGAGCAGTTCTTC.

The CDR3 region is CSAIYRVEQYF. As DNA, the CDR3 is TGCAGTGCTATCTACAGGGTCGAGCAGTACTTC. The rearrangement joins TRBV20-1 to TRBJ2-7, with D tentatively TRBD1 (6 bases). The germline V gene encodes CDR1 DFQATT and CDR2 SNEGSKA (reference sequence). The CDR3 has 11 residues. Between the trimmed V and J ends, which lost 4 bases and 6 bases, there was a span of 10 bases.

The rearrangement joins TRBV30 to TRBJ1-6, with 8 positions matching TRBD1. CDR1 is GTSNPN, CDR2 SVGIG, per germline (reference sequence). This CDR3 is built from 13 residues. V lost 5 bases and J lost 10; bases outside the gene matches: 7. CDR3 in DNA: TGTGCCTGGCAACAGGGGGTTCTGTCACCCCTCCACTTT. Protein product: CAWQQGVLSPLHF.